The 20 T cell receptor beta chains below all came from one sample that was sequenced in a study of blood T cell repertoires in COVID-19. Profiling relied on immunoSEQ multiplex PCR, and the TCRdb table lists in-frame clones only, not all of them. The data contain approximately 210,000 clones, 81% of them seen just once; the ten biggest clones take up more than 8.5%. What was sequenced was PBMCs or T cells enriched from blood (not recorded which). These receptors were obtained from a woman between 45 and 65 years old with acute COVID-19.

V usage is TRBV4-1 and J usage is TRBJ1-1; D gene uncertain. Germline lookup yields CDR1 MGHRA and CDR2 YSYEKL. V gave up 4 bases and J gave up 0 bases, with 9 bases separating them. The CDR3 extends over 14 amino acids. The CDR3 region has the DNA TGCGCCAGCAGCCTCGACACTGTGAACACTGAAGCTTTCTTT. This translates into CASSLDTVNTEAFF.

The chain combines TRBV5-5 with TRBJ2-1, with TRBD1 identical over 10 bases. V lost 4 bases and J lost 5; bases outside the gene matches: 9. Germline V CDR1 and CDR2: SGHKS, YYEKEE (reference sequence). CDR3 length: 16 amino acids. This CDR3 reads CASSRRSGTGDNEQFF. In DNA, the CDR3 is TGTGCCAGCAGCCGAAGATCCGGGACAGGGGACAATGAGCAGTTCTTC.

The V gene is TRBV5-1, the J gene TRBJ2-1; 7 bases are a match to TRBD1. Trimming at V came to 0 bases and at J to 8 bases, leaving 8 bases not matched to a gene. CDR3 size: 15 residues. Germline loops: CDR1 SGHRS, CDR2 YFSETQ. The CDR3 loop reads CASSLAGDRQDEQFF. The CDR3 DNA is TGCGCCAGCAGCTTGGCCGGGGACAGACAGGATGAGCAGTTCTTC.

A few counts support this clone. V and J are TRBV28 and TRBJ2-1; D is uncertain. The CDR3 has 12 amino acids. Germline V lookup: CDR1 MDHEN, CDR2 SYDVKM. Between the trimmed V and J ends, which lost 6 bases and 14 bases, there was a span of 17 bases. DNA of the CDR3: TGTGCCAGCAGCCTCCCCCCGAGGAGAAAGTTCTTC. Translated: CASSLPPRRKFF.

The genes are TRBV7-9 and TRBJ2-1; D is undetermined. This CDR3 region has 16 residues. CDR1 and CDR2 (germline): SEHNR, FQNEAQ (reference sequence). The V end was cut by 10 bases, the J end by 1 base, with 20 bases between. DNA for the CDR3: TGTGCCACAACACTGGGTCGAGGAATTTCCTACAATGAGCAGTTCTTC. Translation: CATTLGRGISYNEQFF.

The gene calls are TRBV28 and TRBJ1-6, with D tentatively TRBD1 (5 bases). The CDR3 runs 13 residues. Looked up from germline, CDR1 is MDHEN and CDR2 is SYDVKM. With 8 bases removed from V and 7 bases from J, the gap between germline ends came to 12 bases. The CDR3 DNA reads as TGTGCCAGCGGGGCAGGGTTCAATTCACCCCTCCACTTT. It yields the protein CASGAGFNSPLHF.

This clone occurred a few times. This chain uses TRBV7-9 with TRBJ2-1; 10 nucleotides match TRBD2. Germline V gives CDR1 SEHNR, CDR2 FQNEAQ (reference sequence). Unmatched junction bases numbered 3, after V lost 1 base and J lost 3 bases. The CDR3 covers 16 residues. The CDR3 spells CASSLVVAGGYNEQFF. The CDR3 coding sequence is TGTGCCAGCAGCTTAGTCGTAGCGGGAGGCTACAATGAGCAGTTCTTC.

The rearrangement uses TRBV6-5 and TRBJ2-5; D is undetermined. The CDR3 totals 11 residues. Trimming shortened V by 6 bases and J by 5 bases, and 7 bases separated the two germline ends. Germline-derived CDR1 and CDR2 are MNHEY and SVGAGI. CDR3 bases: TGTGCCAGCAGATTCGGGGAGACCCAGTACTTC. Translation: CASRFGETQYF.

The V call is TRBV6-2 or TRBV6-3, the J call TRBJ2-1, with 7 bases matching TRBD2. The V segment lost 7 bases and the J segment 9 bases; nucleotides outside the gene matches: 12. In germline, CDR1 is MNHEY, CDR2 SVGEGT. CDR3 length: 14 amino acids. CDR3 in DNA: TGTGCCAGCATCCCGGGAGGCATCGGGGGTGAGCAGTTCTTC. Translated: CASIPGGIGGEQFF.

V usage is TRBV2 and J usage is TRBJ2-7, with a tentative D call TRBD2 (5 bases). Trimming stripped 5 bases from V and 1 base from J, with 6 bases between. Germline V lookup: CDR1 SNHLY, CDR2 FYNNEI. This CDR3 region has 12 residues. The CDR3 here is CASSPGSYEQYF. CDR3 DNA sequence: TGTGCCAGCAGTCCGGGGTCCTACGAGCAGTACTTC.

CDR3 region: CATSDWGNDYEQYF. Written as DNA, the CDR3 is TGTGCCACCAGTGATTGGGGCAACGACTACGAGCAGTACTTC. The rearrangement links TRBV24-1 to TRBJ2-7; TRBD1 is a possible D gene (5 bases). CDR3 size: 14 residues. The V gene's germline CDR1 is KGHDR and CDR2 SFDVKD. V lost 2 bases and J 3 bases, leaving 10 bases between the germline ends.

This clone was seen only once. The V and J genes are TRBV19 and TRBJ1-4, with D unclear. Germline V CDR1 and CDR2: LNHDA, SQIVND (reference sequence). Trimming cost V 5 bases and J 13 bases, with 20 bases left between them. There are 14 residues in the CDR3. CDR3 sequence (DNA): TGTGCCAGTAGTCTGCACATTTCCACAACGGGACTGTTTTTT. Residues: CASSLHISTTGLFF.

The CDR3 nucleotides are TGTGCCAGTAGCTTACAGGGAACTAATGAAAAACTGTTTTTT. Translation: CASSLQGTNEKLFF. The rearrangement links TRBV19 to TRBJ1-4, with D perhaps matching TRBD1 (6 bases). The CDR3 has 14 residues. The V end was cut by 6 bases, the J end by 1 base, with 9 bases between. The germline gives CDR1 LNHDA, CDR2 SQIVND (reference sequence).

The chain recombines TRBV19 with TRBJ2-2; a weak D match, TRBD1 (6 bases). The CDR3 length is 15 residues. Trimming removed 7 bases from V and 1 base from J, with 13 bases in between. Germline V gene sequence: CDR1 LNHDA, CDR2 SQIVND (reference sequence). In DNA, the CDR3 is TGTGCCAGTACCTGGATGACAGGGAACACCGGGGAGCTGTTTTTT. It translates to CASTWMTGNTGELFF.

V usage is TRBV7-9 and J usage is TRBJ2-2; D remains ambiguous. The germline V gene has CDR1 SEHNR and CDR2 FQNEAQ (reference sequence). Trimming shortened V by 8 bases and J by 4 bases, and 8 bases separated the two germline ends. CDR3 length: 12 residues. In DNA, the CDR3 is TGTGCCAGCGTCGGGTCCACCGGGGAGCTGTTTTTT. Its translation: CASVGSTGELFF.

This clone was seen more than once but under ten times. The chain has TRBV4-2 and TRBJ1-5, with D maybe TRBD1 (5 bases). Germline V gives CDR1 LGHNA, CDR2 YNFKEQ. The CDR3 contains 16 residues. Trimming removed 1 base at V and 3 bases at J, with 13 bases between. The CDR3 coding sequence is TGTGCCAGCAGCCAAGGCGGGACTGGATACAATCAGCCCCAGCATTTT. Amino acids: CASSQGGTGYNQPQHF.

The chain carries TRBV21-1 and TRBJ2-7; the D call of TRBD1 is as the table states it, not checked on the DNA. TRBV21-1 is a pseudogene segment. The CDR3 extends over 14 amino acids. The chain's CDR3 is CASIRGGSSYEQYF. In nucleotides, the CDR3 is TGTGCCAGCATCCGAGGGGGAAGCTCCTACGAGCAGTACTTC.

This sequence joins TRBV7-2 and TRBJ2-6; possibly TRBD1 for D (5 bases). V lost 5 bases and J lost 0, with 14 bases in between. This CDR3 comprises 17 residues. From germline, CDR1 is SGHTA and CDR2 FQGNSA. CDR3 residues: CASSHRIPYSGANVLTF. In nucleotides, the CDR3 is TGTGCCAGCAGCCACAGGATCCCTTACTCTGGGGCCAACGTCCTGACTTTC.

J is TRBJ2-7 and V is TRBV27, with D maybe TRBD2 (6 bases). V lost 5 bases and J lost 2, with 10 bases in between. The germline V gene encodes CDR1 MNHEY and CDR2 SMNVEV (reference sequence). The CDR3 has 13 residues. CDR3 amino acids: CASSAGGPYEQYF. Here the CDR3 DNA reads TGTGCCAGCAGTGCCGGGGGTCCCTACGAGCAGTACTTC.

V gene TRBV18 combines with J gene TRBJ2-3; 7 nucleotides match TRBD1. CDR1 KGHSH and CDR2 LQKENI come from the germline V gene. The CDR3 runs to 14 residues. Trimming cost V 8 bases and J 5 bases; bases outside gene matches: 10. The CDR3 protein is CASARQGNVDTQYF. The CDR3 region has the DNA TGTGCCAGCGCGAGACAGGGAAATGTAGATACGCAGTATTTT.